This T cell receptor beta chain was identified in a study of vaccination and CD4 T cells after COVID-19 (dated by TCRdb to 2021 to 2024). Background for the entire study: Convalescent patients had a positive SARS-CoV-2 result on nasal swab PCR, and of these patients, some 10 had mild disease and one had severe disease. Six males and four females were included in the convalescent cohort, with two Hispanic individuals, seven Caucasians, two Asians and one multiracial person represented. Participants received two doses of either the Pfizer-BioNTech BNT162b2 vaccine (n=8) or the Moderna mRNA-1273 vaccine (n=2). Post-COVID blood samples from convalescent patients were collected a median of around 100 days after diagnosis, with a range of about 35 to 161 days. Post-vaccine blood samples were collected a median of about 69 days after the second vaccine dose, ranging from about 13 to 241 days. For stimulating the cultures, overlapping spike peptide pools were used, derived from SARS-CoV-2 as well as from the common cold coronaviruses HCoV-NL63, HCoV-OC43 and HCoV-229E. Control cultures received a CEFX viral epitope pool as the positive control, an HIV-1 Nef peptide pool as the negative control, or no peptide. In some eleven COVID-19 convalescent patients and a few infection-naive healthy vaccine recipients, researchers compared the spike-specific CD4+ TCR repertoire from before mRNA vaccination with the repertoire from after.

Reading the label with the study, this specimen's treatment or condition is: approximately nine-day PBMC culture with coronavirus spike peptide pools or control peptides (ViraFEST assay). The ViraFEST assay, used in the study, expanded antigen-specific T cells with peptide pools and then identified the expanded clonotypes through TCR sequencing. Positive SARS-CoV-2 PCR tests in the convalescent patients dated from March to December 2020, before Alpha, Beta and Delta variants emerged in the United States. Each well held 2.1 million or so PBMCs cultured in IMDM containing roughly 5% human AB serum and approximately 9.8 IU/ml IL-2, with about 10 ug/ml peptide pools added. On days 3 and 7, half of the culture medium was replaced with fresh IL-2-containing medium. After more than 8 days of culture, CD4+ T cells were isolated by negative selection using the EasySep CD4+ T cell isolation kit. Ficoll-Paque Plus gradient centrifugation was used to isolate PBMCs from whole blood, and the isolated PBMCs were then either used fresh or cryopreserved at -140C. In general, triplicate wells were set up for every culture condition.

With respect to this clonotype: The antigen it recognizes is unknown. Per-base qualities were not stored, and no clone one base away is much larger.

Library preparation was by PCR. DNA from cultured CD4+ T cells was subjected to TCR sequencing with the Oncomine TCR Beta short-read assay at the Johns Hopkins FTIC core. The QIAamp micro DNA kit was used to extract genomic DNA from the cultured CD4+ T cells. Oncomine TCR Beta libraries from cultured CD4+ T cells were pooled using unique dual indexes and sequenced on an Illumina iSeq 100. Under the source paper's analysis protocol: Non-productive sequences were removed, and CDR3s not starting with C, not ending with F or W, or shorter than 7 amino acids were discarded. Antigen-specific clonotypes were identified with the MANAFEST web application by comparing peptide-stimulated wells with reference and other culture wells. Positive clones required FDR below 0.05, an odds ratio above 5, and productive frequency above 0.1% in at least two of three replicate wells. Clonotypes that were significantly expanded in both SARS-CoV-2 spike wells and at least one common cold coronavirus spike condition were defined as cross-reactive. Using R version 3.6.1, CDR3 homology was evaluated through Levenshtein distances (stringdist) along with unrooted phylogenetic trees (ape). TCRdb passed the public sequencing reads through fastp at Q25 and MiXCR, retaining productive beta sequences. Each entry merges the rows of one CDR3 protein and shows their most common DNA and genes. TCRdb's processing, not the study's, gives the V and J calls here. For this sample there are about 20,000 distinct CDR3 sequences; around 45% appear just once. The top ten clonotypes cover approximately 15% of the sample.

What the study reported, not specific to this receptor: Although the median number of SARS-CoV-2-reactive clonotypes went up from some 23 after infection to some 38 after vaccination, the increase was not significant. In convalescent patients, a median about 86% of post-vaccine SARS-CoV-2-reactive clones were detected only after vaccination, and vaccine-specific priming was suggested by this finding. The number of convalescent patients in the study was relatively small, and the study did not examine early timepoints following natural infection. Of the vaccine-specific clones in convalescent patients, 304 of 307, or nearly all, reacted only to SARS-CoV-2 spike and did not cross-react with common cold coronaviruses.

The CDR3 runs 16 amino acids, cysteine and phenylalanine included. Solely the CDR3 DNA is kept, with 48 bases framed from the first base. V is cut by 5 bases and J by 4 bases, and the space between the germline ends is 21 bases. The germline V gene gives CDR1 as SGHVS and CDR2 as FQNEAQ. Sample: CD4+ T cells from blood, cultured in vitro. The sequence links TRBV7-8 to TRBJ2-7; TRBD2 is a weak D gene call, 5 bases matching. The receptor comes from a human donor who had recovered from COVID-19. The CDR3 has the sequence CASSPHSVAGGYEQYF. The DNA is TGTGCCAGCAGCCCCCACAGTGTCGCGGGCGGGTACGAGCAGTACTTC.